The entry below describes one T cell receptor beta chain. CD45RO-negative CD8 cells positively selected for CCR7 made up the naive population, which excluded terminally differentiated effector memory CD45RA+ cells. This sample was included in a study of shared clonotypes between healthy human individuals. Study information: The plates for each donor numbered three CD4 naive, three CD4 memory, two CD8 naive and one CD8 memory.

V lost 2 bases to trimming and J lost 2 bases, with 16 bases between them. CDR3 length: 16 amino acids. Germline V gene sequence: CDR1 KGHSH, CDR2 LQKENI. Some clones are missing from TCRdb's copy, which holds only in-frame ones; the method was immunoSEQ multiplex PCR. This sample has over 800,000 clones, with nearly 95% found just once. The chain combines TRBV18 with TRBJ2-7; D remains ambiguous. This clonotype was sampled from a man in his thirties or forties in good health. Input material: naive CD8+ T cells sorted from blood. CDR3 residues: CASSPGTRLEAYEQYF. In DNA form, the CDR3 reads TGTGCCAGCTCACCAGGTACGAGACTTGAAGCCTACGAGCAGTACTTC. The variable domain in full, with the rest retrieved from reference TRBV18 and TRBJ2-7, is NAGVMQNPRHLVRRRGQEARLRCSPMKGHSHVYWYRQLPEEGLKFMVYLQKENIIDESGMPKERFSAEFPKEGPSILRIQQVVRGDSAAYFCASSPGTRLEAYEQYFGPGTRLTVT.